This T cell receptor (beta chain) derives from a study of blood T cell repertoires in COVID-19. In the study overall: COVID-19 samples from acute and convalescent phases originated in the United States, Italy and Spain. PBMCs, B-cell-depleted T cells, or T cells provided the cDNA or gDNA that made up the material.

Germline CDR1 and CDR2: SGHRS and YFSETQ. The V gene lost 3 bases and the J gene lost 8 bases, with 11 bases spanning the gap. CDR3 length equals 12 residues. This clone was observed a few times. Only in-frame clones appear in the TCRdb table, and some are missing; sequencing was by immunoSEQ multiplex PCR. The sample has a few hundred thousand clones, approximately 84% seen once. The sample was peripheral blood. This chain joins TRBV5-1 and TRBJ1-1, with D perhaps TRBD1 (5 bases). This receptor was taken from a woman younger than 45 who had recovered from COVID-19. CDR3 region: CASSWNTGEAFF. The DNA for the CDR3 is TGCGCCAGCAGCTGGAATACAGGAGAAGCTTTCTTT.